The TCR beta chain under discussion was sequenced for a study of cytomegalovirus exposure and HLA in healthy donors (dated by TCRdb to between 2016 and 2019). Describing the broader study: An earlier analysis of approximately 640 of the donors reported approximately 270 Gb of sequence data and approximately 110 million unique TCR beta sequences from 150 million to 200 million T cells. An early release covering just under 650 HLA-typed donors comprised about 310 gigabases of sequencing data and about 90 million unique TCR sequences. Among the roughly 400 genotyped donors, about 83% belonged to the genetic ancestry cluster associated with self-reported Caucasian donors. The aim of the study was to test whether cataloging public T cell receptors could identify signatures of past pathogen exposure. The study profiled the T cell repertoires of hundreds of subjects by immunosequencing and related them to cytomegalovirus serostatus. Along with the 666-subject first cohort, a separate validation cohort of 120 different subjects was used. High-throughput TCR immunosequencing, statistical association of individual TCRs with disease status, and machine learning were combined to predict cytomegalovirus infection status. In a later analysis, previously published TCR beta repertoires from about 640 donors were re-analyzed and high-resolution HLA genotyping was added so that TCR occurrence patterns could be studied. Rather than drawing on any new phenotypic data, the later analysis identified candidate immune exposures from TCR beta sequences and the way those sequences occurred across donors. To decide whether each TCR beta V gene segment behaved as functional or pseudogenic, an earlier analysis of nearly 600 of the donors relied on high-throughput TCR beta sequencing. Alongside the repertoire data, information on donor age, sex, ethnicity and CMV serostatus was compiled. A later genetic analysis used genome-wide SNP genotypes for about 60% of the roughly 700 donors, treating that subset as a discovery cohort. All discovery cohort repertoires had been generated using a single sequencing platform. Class I and class II HLA loci were covered by the typing at four-digit resolution. The number of donors typed differed by locus, with about 629-640 for A, B, C, DRB1 and DQB1, over 500 for DQA1, approximately 570 for DPA1, and around 450 for DPB1. Several DR-DQ haplotypes were treated as single units for association and clustering because of strong linkage in the cohort. On average, roughly 250,000 unique TCR beta nucleotide sequences were sequenced per donor among 398 genotyped donors of the cohort, with 15% to 20% of those sequences being non-productive. Here is what the overall study found, with its caveats: The authors suggested that the approach could potentially be extended to other disease states and immunological phenotypes. The 87-base-pair reads could not distinguish some IMGT-functional V segments, including TRBV6-2 and TRBV6-3, so those segments were excluded. In vitro tests confirmed that a few of the cytomegalovirus-associated TCR beta chains recognize cytomegalovirus antigens. In a later analysis, the rate of TCR association differed among HLA loci, with DRB1 alleles having the most associated TCRs and HLA-C alleles having the fewest. Compared with the approximately 720-donor mean, donors in an Asian-associated ancestry cluster had fewer N-insertions in productive TCRs, according to a later genetic analysis. Specific HLA alleles were associated with more than 15,000 TCR beta sequences at a false discovery rate of 0.05 in a later analysis. Compared with equally common non-associated chains, HLA-associated TCR beta chains in a later analysis were more clonally expanded and had lower generation probabilities. The classifier was reported to diagnose cytomegalovirus status with high specificity and sensitivity in both the original and validation cohorts. The only immune exposure information available for the cohort was CMV serostatus. Approximately 18 rarely observed V segments, including chromosome 9 orphons, were excluded from the earlier analysis of approximately 600 of the donors because counts were too low. Strong co-occurrence of HLA alleles, especially DR and DQ, made assigning TCR associations to individual alleles difficult. Roughly uniform sequencing depth across donors was assumed in presence/absence analyses, although this assumption may not hold. Only TCR beta chains were sequenced in this cohort, and the absence of alpha or paired-chain data limited detectable features. Most CMV-associated TCR beta chains appeared to be HLA-restricted in a later analysis, and the HLA associations seemed to be driven largely by CMV exposure. The study gave a list of about 170 TCR beta chains associated with cytomegalovirus. Most TCR sequences were observed very rarely across donors, whereas some public TCRs were present in many individuals. A further reported finding was that TCR beta sequences accurately predicted the HLA-A and HLA-B alleles for most subjects in the first cohort. In an earlier analysis of about 600 of the donors, most TCR beta V segments appeared in productive rearrangements about 87% or about 30% of the time, broadly matching IMGT annotations. Linkage disequilibrium might explain the correlated functional status among segregating V segments, but an unknown experimental factor could not be excluded. According to a later analysis, parvovirus B19, influenza, CMV and Epstein-Barr virus appeared linked to several top co-occurrence clusters. An association between a missense DCLRE1C variant and V-gene and J-gene trimming of TCR beta chains was found in a later genetic analysis and replicated in an independent cohort. The sequencing pipeline was judged likely to have produced a cluster of highly shared sequence variants as a technical artifact. Because some donors lacked HLA typing at each locus, the association tests relied only on the typed subset.

Library prep was done by the immunoSEQ multiplex PCR assay. For the multiplex PCR, a mixture combining 60 forward primers for TCR Vbeta segments and 13 reverse primers for TCR Jbeta segments was used. Amplification of the CDR3 region of rearranged TCR beta genes was performed with a multiplex PCR assay on genomic DNA. The amplified TCR beta libraries were sequenced on the Illumina HiSeq System as 87-base-pair reads. Concerning the study's data processing: In a later analysis, tens of millions of unique TCR beta chains were counted across the roughly 700 repertoires, and around 11 million of these chains were shared by at least two donors. To remove PCR and sequencing errors, raw reads were error-corrected and collapsed into unique sequences using a nearest-neighbor algorithm that merged closely related sequences. CDR3 sequences were aligned to IMGT reference sequences to assign V, D and J gene segments. For a sequence to be retained, a match of at least six nucleotides to both a V gene segment and a J gene segment was required. Rearrangements were classified as productive when the CDR3 lacked stop codons and remained in frame with V and J, and all other rearrangements were classified as non-productive. CDR3 was defined according to IMGT convention as the region running from the second conserved V-encoded cysteine to the conserved J-encoded phenylalanine. In an earlier analysis of just under 600 of the donors, sequences lacking an unambiguous match to a single V gene segment were excluded. In an earlier analysis of 587 of the donors, a V segment was called functional when productive rearrangements were above 56.7%, and segregating when the standard deviation between donors exceeded 5%. A statistical classification framework was built to diagnose cytomegalovirus status from the catalog of TCR beta chain sequences. In a later analysis, TCR nucleotide sequences were compared against IMGT/GENE-DB human TR gene sequences so that V and J genes could be assigned. The TCRdist pipeline was used in a later analysis to assign CDR3 sequences and most-parsimonious VDJ recombination scenarios. In a later analysis, every TCR beta chain was defined by the combination of its CDR3 amino acid sequence and its V-gene family, and reads without a unique V-gene family were dropped. A later analysis removed 592 highly shared, low-generation-probability nucleotide sequences to deal with suspected cross-contamination and a sequencing artifact. For each public chain, a later analysis derived a clonal expansion index from normalized ranks of inferred template counts within each repertoire. A later analysis computed generation probabilities with a VDJ recombination model fitted to out-of-frame rearrangements, and checked the results against IGoR. Hypergeometric tests were used in a later analysis to score TCR-TCR, TCR-HLA and TCR-CMV co-occurrence, with a repertoire-size bias correction applied to the TCR pairs. To estimate false discovery rates, a later analysis permuted the HLA or CMV assignments 20 times. A later analysis grouped co-occurring TCRs with DBSCAN, adding TCRdist sequence similarity when clustering within HLA-allele-positive subsets. Repertoires with fewer than 30,000 or more than 120,000 public chains were left out of co-occurrence clustering, as were five repertoires with anomalous nucleotide sharing. This is the immuneACCESS table as TCRdb keeps it, with only in-frame sequences that have V and J called. A part of the clones is gone; compared with another copy, unresolved V genes explain less than half, and the rest is unexplained. That table gives V, J and clone size, and the DNA gave D and trimming. The sample includes tens of thousands of clones, with 60% to 80% observed a single time. Together, the top ten hold about 12% of the sample.

With respect to this clone: This clone's antigen is unknown. Base qualities are missing; no much larger clone stands one base away.

V is trimmed back by 5 bases and J by 7 bases, and the junction contains 8 bases that no gene match accounts for. From the cysteine up to the phenylalanine, the CDR3 has a length of 16 residues. Solely the CDR3 DNA is kept, with 48 bases framed from the first base. The germline V gene (reference sequence) gives CDR1 as SEHNR and CDR2 as FQNEAQ. In total, 600 or so healthy bone marrow donors made up the cohort. At the time of sampling, all cohort members were nominally healthy, though unrecorded immune exposures were likely present. The donor tested CMV seropositive and was one of the 289 seropositive cohort members. A peripheral blood sample was provided by each donor, and peripheral blood mononuclear cells were used for TCR beta sequencing. Genomic DNA was extracted from the blood cell samples with the Qiagen DNeasy Blood Extraction Kit.

The sequenced sample consisted of PBMCs. The sequence derives from a woman aged 40-49 years in good health and CMV-seropositive. The chain links TRBV7-9 with TRBJ1-6; TRBD1 matches 10 bases in the middle. This receptor has the CDR3 CASSKTGGRQNSPLHF. The nucleotides are TGTGCCAGCAGCAAGACAGGGGGCAGGCAGAATTCACCCCTCCACTTT.